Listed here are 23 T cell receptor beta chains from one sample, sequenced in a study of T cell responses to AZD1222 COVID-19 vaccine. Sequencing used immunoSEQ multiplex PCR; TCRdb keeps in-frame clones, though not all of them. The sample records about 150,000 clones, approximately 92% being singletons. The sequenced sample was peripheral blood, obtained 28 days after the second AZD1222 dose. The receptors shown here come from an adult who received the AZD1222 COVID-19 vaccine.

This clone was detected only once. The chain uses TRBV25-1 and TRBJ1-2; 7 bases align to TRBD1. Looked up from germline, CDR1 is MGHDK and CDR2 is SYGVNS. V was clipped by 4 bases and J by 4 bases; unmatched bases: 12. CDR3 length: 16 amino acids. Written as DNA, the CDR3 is TGTGCCAGCAGTGGAAAAGGGACAGCTGAAATCTATGGCTACACCTTC. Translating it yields CASSGKGTAEIYGYTF.

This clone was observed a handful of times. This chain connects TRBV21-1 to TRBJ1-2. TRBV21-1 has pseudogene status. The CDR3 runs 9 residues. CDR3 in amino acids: CASKAAHTF. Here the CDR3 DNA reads TGTGCCAGCAAGGCAGCCCACACCTTC.

CDR3 in DNA: TGTGCCAGCAGTACGCTGAGCAATCAGCCCCAGCATTTT. This codes for CASSTLSNQPQHF. This rearrangement joins TRBV27 to TRBJ1-5; D remains unclear. Deletions cut 5 bases from V and 1 base from J, with 6 bases between. This CDR3 has 13 amino acids. CDR1 MNHEY and CDR2 SMNVEV come from the germline V gene (reference sequence).

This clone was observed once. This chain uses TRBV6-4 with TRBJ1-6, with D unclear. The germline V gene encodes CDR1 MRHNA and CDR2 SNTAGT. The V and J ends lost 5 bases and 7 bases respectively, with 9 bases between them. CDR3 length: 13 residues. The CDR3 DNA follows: TGTGCCAGCAGTCAACGACGAAATTCACCCCTCCACTTT. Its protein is CASSQRRNSPLHF.

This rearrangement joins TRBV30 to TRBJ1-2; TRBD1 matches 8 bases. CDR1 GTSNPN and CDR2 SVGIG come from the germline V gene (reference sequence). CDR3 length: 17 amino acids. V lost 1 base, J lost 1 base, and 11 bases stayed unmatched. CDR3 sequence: CAWSGLRGRGLNYGYTF. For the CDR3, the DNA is TGTGCCTGGAGTGGGTTGAGGGGCAGGGGGCTTAACTATGGCTACACCTTC.

The chain's CDR3 is CASSQVGGSGNTIYF. Written as DNA, the CDR3 is TGTGCCAGCAGCCAAGTGGGGGGTTCTGGAAACACCATATATTTT. J is TRBJ1-3 and V is TRBV3-1 (or the pseudogene TRBV3-2), with TRBD1 as a possible D gene (5 bases). The CDR3 loop spans 15 amino acids. The germline V gene encodes CDR1 LGHDT and CDR2 YNNKEL (reference sequence). Between the trimmed V and J ends, which lost 1 base and 1 base, there was a span of 8 bases.

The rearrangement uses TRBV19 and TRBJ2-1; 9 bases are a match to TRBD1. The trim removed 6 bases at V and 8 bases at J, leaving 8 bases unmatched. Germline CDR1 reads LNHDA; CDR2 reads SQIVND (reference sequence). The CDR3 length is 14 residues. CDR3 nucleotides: TGTGCCAGTAGAACACTCGGACAGGGGTATGAGCAGTTCTTC. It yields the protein CASRTLGQGYEQFF. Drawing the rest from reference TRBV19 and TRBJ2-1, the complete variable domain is DGGITQSPKYLFRKEGQNVTLSCEQNLNHDAMYWYRQDPGQGLRLIYYSQIVNDFQKGDIAEGYSVSREKKESFPLTVTSAQKNPTAFYLCASRTLGQGYEQFFGPGTRLTVL.

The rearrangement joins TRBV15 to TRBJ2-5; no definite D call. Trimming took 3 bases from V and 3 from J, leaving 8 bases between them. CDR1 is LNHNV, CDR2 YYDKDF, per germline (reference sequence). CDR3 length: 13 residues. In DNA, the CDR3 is TGTGCCACCAGCAGTACTACCAAAGAGACCCAGTACTTC. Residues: CATSSTTKETQYF.

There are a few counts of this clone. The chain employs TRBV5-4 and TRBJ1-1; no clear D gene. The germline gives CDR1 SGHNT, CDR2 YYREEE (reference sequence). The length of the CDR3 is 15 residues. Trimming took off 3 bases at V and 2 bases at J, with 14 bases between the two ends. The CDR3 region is CASSYRAPANTEAFF. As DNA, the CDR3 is TGTGCCAGCAGCTACCGGGCCCCAGCCAACACTGAAGCTTTCTTT.

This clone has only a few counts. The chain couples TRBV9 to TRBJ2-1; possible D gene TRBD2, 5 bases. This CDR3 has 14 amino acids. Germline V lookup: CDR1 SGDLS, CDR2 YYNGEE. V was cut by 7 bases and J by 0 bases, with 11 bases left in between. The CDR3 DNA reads TGTGCCAGCGTAGACGGGAACTCCTACAATGAGCAGTTCTTC. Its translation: CASVDGNSYNEQFF.

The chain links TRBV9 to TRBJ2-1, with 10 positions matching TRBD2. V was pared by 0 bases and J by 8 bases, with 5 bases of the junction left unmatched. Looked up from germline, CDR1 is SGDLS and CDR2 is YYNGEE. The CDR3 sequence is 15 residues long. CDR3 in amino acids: CASSVDLAGVDEQFF. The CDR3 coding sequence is TGTGCCAGCAGCGTAGATCTAGCGGGAGTAGATGAGCAGTTCTTC.

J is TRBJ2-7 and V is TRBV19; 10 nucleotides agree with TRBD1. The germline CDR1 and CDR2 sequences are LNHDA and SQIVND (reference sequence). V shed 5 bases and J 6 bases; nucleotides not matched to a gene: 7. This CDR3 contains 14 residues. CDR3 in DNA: TGTGCCAGTAGTTTTCGACAGGGGGCGATCGAGCAGTACTTC. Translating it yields CASSFRQGAIEQYF.

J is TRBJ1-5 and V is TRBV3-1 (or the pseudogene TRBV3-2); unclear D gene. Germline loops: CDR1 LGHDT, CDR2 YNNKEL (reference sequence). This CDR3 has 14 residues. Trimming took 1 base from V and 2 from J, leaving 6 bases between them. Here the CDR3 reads CASSQGPGNQPQHF. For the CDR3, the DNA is TGTGCCAGCAGCCAAGGGCCAGGCAATCAGCCCCAGCATTTT.

Here the CDR3 reads CASPHPSSYNEQFF. CDR3 bases: TGTGCCAGCCCCCATCCCAGCTCCTACAATGAGCAGTTCTTC. V usage is TRBV9 and J usage is TRBJ2-1; no definite D call. The CDR3 contains 14 residues. Trimming took 7 bases from V and 0 from J, leaving 11 bases between them. The germline gives CDR1 SGDLS, CDR2 YYNGEE.

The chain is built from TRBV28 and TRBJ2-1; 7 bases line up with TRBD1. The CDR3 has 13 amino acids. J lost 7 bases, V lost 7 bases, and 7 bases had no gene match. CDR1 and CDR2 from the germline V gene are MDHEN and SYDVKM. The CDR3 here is CASIRTGANEQFF. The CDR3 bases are TGTGCCAGCATACGAACAGGGGCAAATGAGCAGTTCTTC.

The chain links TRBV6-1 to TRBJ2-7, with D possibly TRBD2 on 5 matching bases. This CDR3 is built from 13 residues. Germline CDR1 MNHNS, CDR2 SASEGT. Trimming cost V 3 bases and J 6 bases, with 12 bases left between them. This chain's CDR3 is CASSDRLRSEQYF. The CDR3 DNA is TGTGCCAGCAGTGATAGACTAAGGAGCGAGCAGTACTTC.

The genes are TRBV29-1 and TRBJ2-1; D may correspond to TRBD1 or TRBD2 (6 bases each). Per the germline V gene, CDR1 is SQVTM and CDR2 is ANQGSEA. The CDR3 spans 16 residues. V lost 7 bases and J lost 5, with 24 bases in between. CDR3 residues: CSERGDARRGDNEQFF. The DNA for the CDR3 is TGCAGCGAGAGAGGGGACGCGCGGAGGGGGGACAATGAGCAGTTCTTC.

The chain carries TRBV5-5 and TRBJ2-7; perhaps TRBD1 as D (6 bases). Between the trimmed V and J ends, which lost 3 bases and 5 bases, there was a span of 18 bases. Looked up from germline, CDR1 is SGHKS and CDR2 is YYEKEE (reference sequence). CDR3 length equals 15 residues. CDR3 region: CASSWRVGGRDEQYF. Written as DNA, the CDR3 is TGTGCCAGCAGCTGGCGGGTTGGGGGCCGGGACGAGCAGTACTTC.

In DNA form, the CDR3 reads TGTGCCAGCAGCCAAGTTTGGGGGAACGAGCAGTACTTC. Translation: CASSQVWGNEQYF. The chain is built from TRBV14 and TRBJ2-7; the D gene could be TRBD1 or TRBD2 (5 bases each). Trimming removed 1 base at V and 5 bases at J, with 9 bases between. The CDR3 spans 13 residues. Germline values: CDR1 SGHDN, CDR2 FVKESK.

The CDR3 sequence: CASGLNLGLSYEQYF. The CDR3 DNA reads TGTGCTAGTGGTTTGAACTTGGGTTTGTCCTACGAGCAGTACTTC. V usage is TRBV12-5 and J usage is TRBJ2-7; no reliable D call. Per the germline V gene, CDR1 is LGHNT and CDR2 is FRNRAP. Trimming stripped 2 bases from V and 1 base from J, with 12 bases between. The length of the CDR3 is 15 residues.

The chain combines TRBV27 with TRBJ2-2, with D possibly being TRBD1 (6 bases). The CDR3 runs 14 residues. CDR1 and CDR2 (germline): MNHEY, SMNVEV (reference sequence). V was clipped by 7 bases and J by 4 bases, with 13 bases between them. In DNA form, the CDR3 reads TGTGCCAGCAACGGACAGTTCGGCACCGGGGAGCTGTTTTTT. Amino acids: CASNGQFGTGELFF.

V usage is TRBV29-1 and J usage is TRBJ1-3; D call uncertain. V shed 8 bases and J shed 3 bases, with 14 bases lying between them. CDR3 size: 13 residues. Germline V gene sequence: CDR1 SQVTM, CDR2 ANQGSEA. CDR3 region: CSPRSGFGNTIYF. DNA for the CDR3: TGCAGCCCGCGGTCGGGCTTTGGAAACACCATATATTTT.

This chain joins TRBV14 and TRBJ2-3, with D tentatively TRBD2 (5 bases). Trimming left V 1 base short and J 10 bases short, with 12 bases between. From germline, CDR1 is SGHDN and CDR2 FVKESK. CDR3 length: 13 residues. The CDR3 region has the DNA TGTGCCAGCAGCCAAGCCGCAGGCGGGCCGCAGTATTTT. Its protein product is CASSQAAGGPQYF.